A selection of T cell receptor beta chains follows, all from one sample in a study of early T cells in non-severe SARS-CoV-2 infection. MiXCR, applied by TCRdb to the 5' RACE reads, yields one record per CDR3 protein. The table includes tens of thousands of distinct CDR3 sequences, around 11% detected once. Sequencing was performed on whole blood. These receptors came from an adult who was a healthcare worker with PCR-confirmed SARS-CoV-2 infection or an uninfected control (not recorded which). Each CDR3 is given with its conserved first and last residue. D genes are given only for firm matches. Size values are once, few and many counts, or a class for expanded clones, and some rows have none.

J gene,D gene,V gene,clone size,CDR3 DNA,CDR3 protein
TRBJ1-1,TRBD1,TRBV14,many,TGTGCCAGCAGCGGAATCCAGGGGGCTGAGACTGAAGCTTTCTTT,CASSGIQGAETEAFF
TRBJ2-1,-,TRBV9,few,TGTGCCAGCAGCGTACAGGGGAGCTCCTACAATGAGCAGTTCTTC,CASSVQGSSYNEQFF
TRBJ2-7,-,TRBV5-1,many,TGCGCCAGCAGAGCAGTTACCGTAAGGGCCTTGACCCACGAGCAGTACTTC,CASRAVTVRALTHEQYF
TRBJ1-3,-,TRBV29-1,-,TGCAGCGTTGTATGGACTGCTGGAAACACCATATATTTT,CSVVWTAGNTIYF
TRBJ2-2,-,TRBV24-1,-,TGTGCCACCAGTGATTTGACAGGGCGGGAGAGTGACGGGGAGCTGTTTTTT,CATSDLTGRESDGELFF
TRBJ2-3,-,TRBV11-2,few,TGTGCCAGCATCTCACAACAGACAGATACGCAGTATTTT,CASISQQTDTQYF
TRBJ2-7,-,TRBV4-1,few,TGCGCCAGCAGCCAAGAGACGGACAGTCCCTACGAGCAGTACTTC,CASSQETDSPYEQYF
TRBJ1-2,-,TRBV3-1,many,TGTGCCAGCAGCCCAGGGTCGCGGAATAACTATGGCTACACCTTC,CASSPGSRNNYGYTF
TRBJ2-6,-,TRBV28,few,TGTGCCAGCAGTTTTTCGACTGGGGCCAACGTCCTGACTTTC,CASSFSTGANVLTF
TRBJ1-6,TRBD1,TRBV9,few,TGTGCCAGCAGCGGGCAGGGGGGCAGGTCACCCCTCCACTTT,CASSGQGGRSPLHF
TRBJ2-1,-,TRBV6-2/TRBV6-3,-,TGTGCCAGCAGTTACTCGGAAACAAATGAGCAGTTCTTC,CASSYSETNEQFF
TRBJ1-1,-,TRBV29-1,-,TGCAGCGCCCTGGAGGCGGGGACTGAAGCTTTCTTT,CSALEAGTEAFF
TRBJ2-7,-,TRBV7-6,few,TGTGCCAGCAGCTTAGAGACAGGTTACTACGAGCAGTACTTC,CASSLETGYYEQYF
TRBJ1-5,-,TRBV12-3/TRBV12-4,-,TGTGCCAGCAGTTTCAAGGGGTTGAATCAGCCCCAGCATTTT,CASSFKGLNQPQHF
TRBJ2-3,TRBD2,TRBV5-1,few,TGCGCCAGCGGCTGGAGCGGGGTTACCACAGATACGCAGTATTTT,CASGWSGVTTDTQYF
TRBJ2-4,-,TRBV7-9,-,TGTGCCAGCAGCCCAAACAGGGAAGGCATTCAGTACTTC,CASSPNREGIQYF
TRBJ2-7,TRBD2,TRBV7-9,many,TGTGCCAGCAGTTCCTGGGGGACTAGGGCTACATTCGAGCAGTACTTC,CASSSWGTRATFEQYF
TRBJ1-3,-,TRBV7-9,-,TGTGCCAGCAGCTTATTTTCAAACACCATATATTTT,CASSLFSNTIYF
TRBJ2-1,-,TRBV27,many,TGTGCCAGCAGTCAAGACGGGGGTTCCTACAATGAGCAGTTCTTC,CASSQDGGSYNEQFF
TRBJ2-7,TRBD2,TRBV19,few,TGTGCCAGTGGCCAGCGGGAGCCCTACTACGAGCAGTACTTC,CASGQREPYYEQYF
TRBJ2-7,TRBD1,TRBV7-9,many,TGTGCCAGCAGCGTGCCGGGACAGGGGGTCCCCGAGCAGTACTTC,CASSVPGQGVPEQYF
TRBJ2-1,-,TRBV12-3/TRBV12-4,few,TGTGCCAGCAGCCCTTTCGCCGGCGGCAGCTCCTACAATGAGCAGTTCTTC,CASSPFAGGSSYNEQFF
TRBJ2-1,TRBD2,TRBV9,few,TGTGCCAGCAGTTTCCGGGACTACCAATTAAACAATGAGCAGTTCTTC,CASSFRDYQLNNEQFF
TRBJ2-3,-,TRBV23-1,many,TGCGCCAGCAGTCAATCGTTTAGGCGGGATCTTGGAGATACGCAGTATTTT,CASSQSFRRDLGDTQYF
TRBJ1-1,-,TRBV6-2/TRBV6-3,-,TGTGCCAGCAGTTACGGGGACATGAACACTGAAGCTTTCTTT,CASSYGDMNTEAFF
TRBJ2-2,TRBD2,TRBV20-1,-,TGCAGTGCTAGGAAGTCTAGCGGAGAAGTCGGGGAGCTGTTTTTT,CSARKSSGEVGELFF
TRBJ2-1,TRBD1,TRBV20-1,many,TGCAGTGCTGGGGCGGGACAGGTGGTTGGGGAGCAGTTCTTC,CSAGAGQVVGEQFF
TRBJ2-5,-,TRBV24-1,many,TGTGCCACCAGAGGGGCTGGAGAGACCCAGTACTTC,CATRGAGETQYF
TRBJ2-7,-,TRBV20-1,many,TGCAGTGCAAGATTCACTACCACCTACGAGCAGTACTTC,CSARFTTTYEQYF
TRBJ1-1,TRBD1,TRBV20-1,few,TGCAGTGCGCGCGGACAGGGGAATACCTTGGGGAACACTGAAGCTTTCTTT,CSARGQGNTLGNTEAFF
TRBJ2-5,-,TRBV5-5,-,TGTGCCAGCAGCTTGCCTGGGAGTCTCTCAGAGACCCAGTACTTC,CASSLPGSLSETQYF
TRBJ1-4,-,TRBV7-2,-,TGTGCCAGCAGCTTAGGAGGGGTGACTAATGAAAAACTGTTTTTT,CASSLGGVTNEKLFF
TRBJ1-5,-,TRBV12-3/TRBV12-4,few,TGTGCCAGCACTACTACAGGGCAGCCCCAGCATTTT,CASTTTGQPQHF
TRBJ2-1,-,TRBV6-2/TRBV6-3,many,TGTGCCAGCAGAGCCGGGGGTATAACCTACAATGAGCAGTTCTTC,CASRAGGITYNEQFF
TRBJ2-6,-,TRBV5-6,many,TGTGCCAGCAGCCGAGGGATGGCTTCTGGGGCCAACGTCCTGACTTTC,CASSRGMASGANVLTF
TRBJ1-1,-,TRBV27,many,TGTGCCAGCAGTCCCTATACGGTTAGTGTGGTGACTGAAGCTTTCTTT,CASSPYTVSVVTEAFF
TRBJ2-1,-,TRBV11-2,many,TGTGCCAGCAGCTTAGTGGGACAAAATGAGCAGTTCTTC,CASSLVGQNEQFF
TRBJ1-5,-,TRBV20-1,few,TGCAGTGCTATCAACTCGGGTAGAAGCAATCAGCCCCAGCATTTT,CSAINSGRSNQPQHF
TRBJ2-5,-,TRBV5-1,-,TGCGCCAGCAACAGGGACGGTCAAGAGACCCAGTACTTC,CASNRDGQETQYF
TRBJ2-5,TRBD2,TRBV5-4,many,TGTGCCAGCAGCCCCCGCCCAGGTCAGCGGGAGGGAGAGACCCAGTACTTC,CASSPRPGQREGETQYF
TRBJ2-1,TRBD2,TRBV19,once,TGTGCCAGTAGTATGATTCTGGTAGCGGGGGGGTCTTCCTACAATGAGCAGTTCTTC,CASSMILVAGGSSYNEQFF
TRBJ1-1,-,TRBV3-1,-,TGTGCCAGCAGCCCAACAGGGAACCAAGCTTTCTTT,CASSPTGNQAFF
TRBJ2-2,TRBD1,TRBV12-3/TRBV12-4,-,TGTGCCAGCACCACCAGACAGGGGGGCACCGGGGAGCTGTTTTTT,CASTTRQGGTGELFF
TRBJ2-5,TRBD2,TRBV7-2,many,TGTGCCAGCAGCTATTTGGGACTAGCGGGAGCAAGAGAGACCCAGTACTTC,CASSYLGLAGARETQYF
TRBJ1-1,TRBD1,TRBV27,few,TGTGCCAGCAGTAGGGGACAGGGAAACACTGAAGCTTTCTTT,CASSRGQGNTEAFF
TRBJ2-2,-,TRBV7-9,few,TGTGCCAGCAGCTTACGCGGGACTTCCAGAGCGACCGGGGAGCTGTTTTTT,CASSLRGTSRATGELFF
TRBJ1-3,-,TRBV20-1,-,TGCAGTGCTAGGGCTGTGGGGTCCGGAAACACCATATATTTT,CSARAVGSGNTIYF
TRBJ1-5,-,TRBV5-5,many,TGTGCCAGCAGCTTGTATCCCCAACAGCCCCAGCATTTT,CASSLYPQQPQHF
TRBJ2-3,TRBD2,TRBV5-8,-,TGTGCCAGCAGCTTGGCCGGGGGGATGTTTGCAGATACGCAGTATTTT,CASSLAGGMFADTQYF
TRBJ2-1,-,TRBV30,once,TGTGCCTCCACATTCTGGCCCCTATCGGGCGGAAGGGAGCAGTTCTTC,CASTFWPLSGGREQFF
TRBJ1-1,TRBD1,TRBV29-1,-,TGCAGCGCAACAGGGGGCGGCACTGAAGCTTTCTTT,CSATGGGTEAFF
TRBJ2-3,TRBD2,TRBV28,many,TGTGCCAGCAGGCGGGGGATCACAGATACGCAGTATTTT,CASRRGITDTQYF